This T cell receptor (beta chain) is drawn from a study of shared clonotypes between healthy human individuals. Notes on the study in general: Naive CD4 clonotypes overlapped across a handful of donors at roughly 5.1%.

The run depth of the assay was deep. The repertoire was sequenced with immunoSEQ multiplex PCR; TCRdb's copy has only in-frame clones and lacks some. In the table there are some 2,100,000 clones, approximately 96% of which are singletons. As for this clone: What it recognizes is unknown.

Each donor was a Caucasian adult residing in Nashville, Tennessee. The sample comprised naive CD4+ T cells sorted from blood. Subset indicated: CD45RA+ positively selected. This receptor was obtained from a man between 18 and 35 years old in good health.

The CDR3, as DNA: TGTGCCAGCAGTGCCTCGGGACTGAACACCGGGGAGCTGTTTTTT. Translation gives CASSASGLNTGELFF. The chain is built from TRBV25-1 and TRBJ2-2; perhaps TRBD2 as D (6 bases). This CDR3 contains 15 residues. Per germline, CDR1 MGHDK and CDR2 SYGVNS. Trimming stripped 4 bases from V and 1 base from J, with 10 bases between.